This T cell receptor beta chain was sequenced for a study of cytomegalovirus exposure and HLA in healthy donors. In the study overall: A prior analysis found about 120 million unique TCR beta sequences from 150 million to 200 million T cells. Within the Caucasian-associated ancestry cluster were under 85% of the roughly 400 genotyped donors.

With 0 bases removed from V and 0 bases from J, the gap between germline ends came to 14 bases. The CDR3 loop spans 17 amino acids. Germline CDR1 and CDR2: LGHNA and YNFKEQ. Both 60 Vbeta primers and 13 Jbeta primers went into the PCR. Only in-frame clones appear in the TCRdb table, and some are missing; sequencing was by immunoSEQ multiplex PCR. The data contain 250,000 to 350,000 clones, about nine tenths of them singletons. Study-wide results and caveats: Some TCR beta chains (roughly 160 of them) were listed as cytomegalovirus-associated.

This clone was seen once. Its antigen is as yet unknown. V gene TRBV4-2 combines with J gene TRBJ1-1; a possible D gene is TRBD1 (6 bases). The receptor was derived from a man between 40 and 49 years old in good health and CMV-seropositive. Sequencing input: PBMCs. As DNA, the CDR3 is TGTGCCAGCAGCCAAGATGGGGGCAGAACGGTGAACACTGAAGCTTTCTTT. Its protein is CASSQDGGRTVNTEAFF.